The clone carrying this T cell receptor (beta chain) showed up just once. This entry is derived from a study of PD-1 blockade in classical Hodgkin lymphoma. Exposure to brentuximab vedotin varied, and each patient had relapsed following autologous stem cell transplantation. The germline gives CDR1 DFQATT, CDR2 SNEGSKA (reference sequence). V was cut by 5 bases and J by 5 bases, with 9 bases left in between. CDR3 length equals 11 residues. The protocol was immunoSEQ multiplex PCR, while the TCRdb copy is restricted to in-frame clones and leaves out a portion. The sample yields approximately 99,000 clones, about four fifths seen once.

The rearrangement uses TRBV20-1 and TRBJ2-5, with D uncertain. The TCR sequence derives from a human donor with classical Hodgkin lymphoma. Material: peripheral blood mononuclear cells (PBMCs), obtained before the second cycle of nivolumab. The CDR3 region is CSAQRSETQYF. CDR3 coding DNA: TGCAGTGCTCAGAGGTCGGAGACCCAGTACTTC.